Described below is a single T cell receptor (beta chain) sequence and its context. This specimen comes from a study of blood T cell repertoires in COVID-19. Study summary: Sources were T cells, B-cell-depleted T cells, or PBMCs; the material itself was cDNA or gDNA.

TCRdb keeps only in-frame clones here, not all; method: immunoSEQ multiplex PCR. Here the sample spans 200,000 to 250,000 clones, around 89% being singletons. The CDR3 covers 17 residues. The ends lost 4 bases at V and 5 bases at J; junction bases unmatched: 10. CDR1 and CDR2 from the germline V gene are MDHEN and SYDVKM. The chain uses TRBV28 and TRBJ2-1, with 11 bases matching TRBD2. This clonotype was sampled from a woman under 40 who had recovered from COVID-19. Material for sequencing was PBMCs or T cells enriched from blood (not recorded which). The CDR3 nucleotides are TGTGCCAGCAGTTCCCTCCGACTAGCGGGAAGGAACAATGAGCAGTTCTTC. It codes for CASSSLRLAGRNNEQFF.